This TCR beta chain was sequenced during a study of PD-1 blockade in mismatch repair-deficient tumors. Per germline, CDR1 SGHVS and CDR2 FNYEAQ. This CDR3 is built from 13 residues. The TCR-sequenced patients were a few responders to pembrolizumab. The table came from immunoSEQ multiplex PCR; TCRdb's copy has only in-frame clones and leaves some out. The sample lists approximately 120,000 clones, about 86% occurring once. The sequencing used peripheral blood, collected 44 weeks after starting pembrolizumab. This sequence joins TRBV7-6 and TRBJ2-5; tentative D call: TRBD2 (5 bases). The better agreement between TRBJ2-7 and the DNA end casts doubt on the J call. The origin of this receptor is an adult with mismatch repair-deficient cancer. The CDR3 here is CASSYGGPGEQYF. DNA of the CDR3: TGTGCCAGCAGCTACGGCGGGCCGGGCGAGCAGTACTTC.